Below, 19 T cell receptor beta chains from the same sample are listed, as sequenced in a study of cytomegalovirus exposure and HLA in healthy donors. Both 60 Vbeta primers and 13 Jbeta primers went into the PCR. The protocol was immunoSEQ multiplex PCR, while the TCRdb copy is restricted to in-frame clones and leaves out a portion. The sample lists approximately 170,000 clones, more than 65% seen once, with approximately 3% in the top ten. Sequencing input: PBMCs. The source is a woman aged 30 to 39 in good health and CMV-seropositive.

The V call is TRBV11-2, the J call TRBJ2-5; the D gene is possibly TRBD1 (6 bases). The germline V gene has CDR1 SGHAT and CDR2 FQNNGV. The CDR3 has 14 residues. Trimming cost V 4 bases and J 3 bases, with 12 bases left between them. For the CDR3, the DNA is TGTGCCAGCAGCTCCCGCACAGGGAAAGAGACCCAGTACTTC. This sequence encodes CASSSRTGKETQYF.

This chain joins TRBV2 and TRBJ2-2; TRBD1 matches 7 bases. Germline V lookup: CDR1 SNHLY, CDR2 FYNNEI. The trim removed 7 bases at V and 0 bases at J, leaving 5 bases unmatched. The CDR3 has 15 amino acids. CDR3 nucleotides: TGTGCCAGCACCCTCGACAGGGCGAACACCGGGGAGCTGTTTTTT. Translation gives CASTLDRANTGELFF.

A word on this clone: Germline and junction disagree at one end, which may indicate a read error. This chain links TRBV20-1 with TRBJ1-1; D remains unclear. The CDR3 has 8 amino acids. Germline V gene data show CDR1 as DFQATT and CDR2 as SNEGSKA (reference sequence). The DNA for the CDR3 is TGCAGTGCTAGGGGCAGAAATTTT. Its protein product is CSARGRNF.

V is TRBV28 and J is TRBJ2-1, with 7 bases lining up with TRBD2. V trimming: 3 bases; J trimming: 6 bases; junction bases outside the gene matches: 14. In germline, CDR1 is MDHEN, CDR2 SYDVKM. This CDR3 comprises 17 residues. CDR3 loop: CASSFGGVGRAVNEQFF. The CDR3 DNA sequence: TGTGCCAGCAGTTTCGGGGGAGTAGGGAGGGCGGTCAATGAGCAGTTCTTC. Based on the CDR3 plus reference TRBV28 and TRBJ2-1, the full variable domain is DVKVTQSSRYLVKRTGEKVFLECVQDMDHENMFWYRQDPGLGLRLIYFSYDVKMKEKGDIPEGYSVSREKKERFSLILESASTNQTSMYLCASSFGGVGRAVNEQFFGPGTRLTVL.

This rearrangement joins TRBV4-1 to TRBJ1-5; D may be TRBD1 (6 bases). From germline, CDR1 is MGHRA and CDR2 YSYEKL. The CDR3 has 14 residues. The V end lost 0 bases, the J end lost 10 bases, and 13 bases lay between the germline ends. The CDR3 region has the DNA TGCGCCAGCAGCCAAGAAGGGACACCAGTTCCCCAGCATTTT. It specifies CASSQEGTPVPQHF.

The chain combines TRBV7-6 with TRBJ2-6; the D is unclear. Germline assignment: CDR1 SGHVS and CDR2 FNYEAQ. The ends were cut back, 0 bases at V and 0 bases at J, with 3 bases in the middle. The CDR3 runs 15 residues. The CDR3 DNA sequence: TGTGCCAGCAGCTTAGCACACTCTGGGGCCAACGTCCTGACTTTC. This encodes CASSLAHSGANVLTF.

V is TRBV28 and J is TRBJ1-1; weak D call: TRBD1 (5 bases). Germline CDR1 reads MDHEN; CDR2 reads SYDVKM. The CDR3 consists of 13 residues. The V end was cut by 3 bases, the J end by 6 bases, with 11 bases between. The CDR3: CASSLTARAEAFF. CDR3 nucleotides: TGTGCCAGCAGTTTGACAGCAAGAGCTGAAGCTTTCTTT.

This clone was picked up a small number of times. V usage is TRBV6-6 and J usage is TRBJ2-7; TRBD1 aligns across 9 bases. The CDR3 sequence is 15 residues long. Germline V gives CDR1 MNHNY, CDR2 SVGAGI (reference sequence). Germline trimming cut 7 bases from V and 5 bases from J; bases unmatched to any gene: 12. For the CDR3, the DNA is TGTGCCAGCACTAATACCGGGACAGGGACTAACGAGCAGTACTTC. It specifies CASTNTGTGTNEQYF.

CDR3 DNA: TGTGCCAGCAGTCAGCCCGGGTCCCAAGAGACCCAGTACTTC. The encoded protein is CASSQPGSQETQYF. The chain recombines TRBV28 with TRBJ2-5; no clear D gene. The CDR3 loop spans 14 amino acids. CDR1 and CDR2 (germline): MDHEN, SYDVKM. V gave up 5 bases and J gave up 1 base, with 11 bases separating them.

The chain combines TRBV2 with TRBJ2-7; unclear D gene. V shed 2 bases and J shed 5 bases, with 13 bases lying between them. Germline CDR1 reads SNHLY; CDR2 reads FYNNEI. There are 14 residues in the CDR3. In DNA form, the CDR3 reads TGTGCCAGCAGTGAATTCAGAGGTGGCCACGAGCAGTACTTC. Its protein is CASSEFRGGHEQYF.

This rearrangement joins TRBV11-2 to TRBJ2-7, with D perhaps TRBD1 (5 bases). The CDR3 extends over 15 amino acids. The V end lost 2 bases, the J end lost 0 bases, and 11 bases lay between the germline ends. Germline V gene data show CDR1 as SGHAT and CDR2 as FQNNGV. Here the CDR3 DNA reads TGTGCCAGCAGCTTAAGCAGGGCAATCTCCTACGAGCAGTACTTC. Translation gives CASSLSRAISYEQYF.

The CDR3 DNA reads TGTGCCAGCCCTCGGGGTCTCTTCCCCTACTGCTACGAGCAGTACTTC. It encodes CASPRGLFPYCYEQYF. The chain carries TRBV27 and TRBJ2-7, with TRBD2 as a possible D gene (5 bases). From germline, CDR1 is MNHEY and CDR2 SMNVEV (reference sequence). Trimming shortened V by 8 bases and J by 3 bases, and 23 bases separated the two germline ends. The CDR3 is 16 amino acids.

The V gene is TRBV7-8, the J gene TRBJ2-1; 7 bases match TRBD2. CDR3 length: 15 amino acids. Germline trimming cut 3 bases from V and 9 bases from J; bases unmatched to any gene: 11. CDR1 SGHVS and CDR2 FQNEAQ come from the germline V gene. CDR3 nucleotides: TGTGCCAGCAGCTTGTTGGCGGGAGAAGGAGGTGAGCAGTTCTTC. Translating gives CASSLLAGEGGEQFF.

Only a few counts were recorded for this clone. The chain joins TRBV5-4 to TRBJ2-5, with 7 bases lining up with TRBD2. With 3 bases clipped from V and 2 bases from J, the junction kept 10 bases outside the gene matches. The V gene's germline CDR1 is SGHNT and CDR2 YYREEE (reference sequence). The CDR3 runs to 16 residues. Written as DNA, the CDR3 is TGTGCCAGCAGCTCCCTGTCGGGAGGCCTTCAAGAGACCCAGTACTTC. Amino acids: CASSSLSGGLQETQYF. Looking up the rest from reference TRBV5-4 and TRBJ2-5 gives the full variable domain: ETGVTQSPTHLIKTRGQQVTLRCSSQSGHNTVSWYQQALGQGPQFIFQYYREEENGRGNFPPRFSGLQFPNYSSELNVNALELDDSALYLCASSSLSGGLQETQYFGPGTRLLVL.

This sequence joins TRBV7-9 and TRBJ1-3, with D possibly being TRBD1 (5 bases). From germline, CDR1 is SEHNR and CDR2 FQNEAQ (reference sequence). V lost 7 bases and J 9 bases, leaving 22 bases between the germline ends. The length of the CDR3 is 15 residues. The chain's CDR3 is CASTQGPQGRSTIYF. The CDR3, as DNA: TGTGCCAGCACCCAGGGTCCCCAGGGCCGATCCACCATATATTTT. The whole variable domain, filled in from reference TRBV7-9 and TRBJ1-3, reads DTGVSQNPRHKITKRGQNVTFRCDPISEHNRLYWYRQTLGQGPEFLTYFQNEAQLEKSRLLSDRFSAERPKGSFSTLEIQRTEQGDSAMYLCASTQGPQGRSTIYFGEGSWLTVV.

This sequence joins TRBV7-9 and TRBJ2-5; 8 nucleotides match TRBD1. The end of the DNA aligns better with TRBJ2-7, so the J call may be wrong. The CDR3 is 14 residues long. The germline V gene encodes CDR1 SEHNR and CDR2 FQNEAQ (reference sequence). CDR3 region: CASSLRTGQYEQYF. In DNA form, the CDR3 reads TGTGCCAGCAGCTTGCGGACAGGGCAATACGAGCAGTACTTC.

The V gene is TRBV19, the J gene TRBJ2-7; 9 bases align to TRBD2. The CDR3 has 15 amino acids. J lost 6 bases, V lost 6 bases, and 12 bases had no gene match. Germline V CDR1 and CDR2: LNHDA, SQIVND (reference sequence). DNA for the CDR3: TGTGCCAGTAGAAAGTCTGAGGCGGGAGGGCCCGAGCAGTACTTC. It specifies CASRKSEAGGPEQYF. The variable domain in full, completed from reference TRBV19 and TRBJ2-7, reads DGGITQSPKYLFRKEGQNVTLSCEQNLNHDAMYWYRQDPGQGLRLIYYSQIVNDFQKGDIAEGYSVSREKKESFPLTVTSAQKNPTAFYLCASRKSEAGGPEQYFGPGTRLTVT.

The J gene is TRBJ1-2, the V gene TRBV5-1; D might be TRBD1 (6 bases). V was pared by 6 bases and J by 2 bases, with 8 bases between. Germline V gene sequence: CDR1 SGHRS, CDR2 YFSETQ. The CDR3 runs to 12 residues. This chain's CDR3 is CASKGGNYGYTF. In DNA form, the CDR3 reads TGCGCCAGCAAGGGGGGGAACTATGGCTACACCTTC.

This chain connects TRBV5-6 to TRBJ2-1, with D possibly being TRBD2 (5 bases). The CDR3 spans 15 residues. The germline V gene has CDR1 SGHDT and CDR2 YYEEEE. The V end was cut by 5 bases, the J end by 3 bases, with 15 bases between. The CDR3 DNA is TGTGCCAGCAGGGAAGGACTCCTAAGCTACAATGAGCAGTTCTTC. Amino acids: CASREGLLSYNEQFF.